These 8 T cell receptor beta chains originate from one sample sequenced in a study of T cell changes during pregnancy in multiple sclerosis. Assay used: immunoSEQ multiplex PCR; TCRdb lists only in-frame clones, some missing. The sample yields roughly 110,000 clones, around 92% seen once. The specimen comprised peripheral blood, sampled in the third trimester of pregnancy. These receptors were taken from a female donor in good health, enrolled as a control in a pregnancy study.

This rearrangement joins TRBV9 to TRBJ2-2, with D perhaps matching TRBD2 (5 bases). This CDR3 is built from 15 residues. Per germline, CDR1 SGDLS and CDR2 YYNGEE. V was shortened by 3 bases and J by 4 bases, with 13 bases between the two germline ends. In nucleotides, the CDR3 is TGTGCCAGCAGCGCCCAACTAGGAGTCACCGGGGAGCTGTTTTTT. This translates into CASSAQLGVTGELFF.

This chain uses TRBV10-1 with TRBJ1-2; D unresolved. The CDR3 has 11 amino acids. Deletions cut 2 bases from V and 5 bases from J, with 3 bases between. The germline CDR1 and CDR2 sequences are WNHNN and SYGVQD (reference sequence). The CDR3, as DNA: TGCGCCAGCAGTGAGCGGTATGGCTACACCTTC. Protein: CASSERYGYTF.

This chain links TRBV30 with TRBJ1-4; D is ambiguous. Between the trimmed V and J ends, which lost 4 bases and 0 bases, there was a span of 6 bases. The CDR3 runs to 13 residues. Per germline, CDR1 GTSNPN and CDR2 SVGIG (reference sequence). CDR3 protein: CAWTGATNEKLFF. The CDR3 coding sequence is TGTGCCTGGACCGGGGCAACTAATGAAAAACTGTTTTTT.

V and J are TRBV30 and TRBJ1-6; D possibly corresponds to TRBD1 (5 bases). The V gene's germline CDR1 is GTSNPN and CDR2 SVGIG (reference sequence). V was shortened by 2 bases and J by 9 bases, with 14 bases between the two germline ends. The CDR3 is 14 residues long. CDR3 in amino acids: CAWSIGQGGSPLHF. CDR3 in DNA: TGTGCCTGGAGTATCGGGCAGGGAGGTTCACCCCTCCACTTT.

The rearrangement uses TRBV11-3 and TRBJ2-5, with a weak D call TRBD2 (6 bases). This CDR3 is built from 15 residues. Germline CDR1 SGHNT, CDR2 YENEEA. The V and J ends lost 5 bases and 5 bases respectively, with 18 bases between them. The CDR3 protein is CASSPRVGGGETQYF. CDR3 nucleotide sequence: TGTGCCAGCAGCCCCAGAGTCGGGGGTGGGGAGACCCAGTACTTC. The complete variable domain, with remaining parts taken from reference TRBV11-3 and TRBJ2-5, reads EAGVVQSPRYKIIEKKQPVAFWCNPISGHNTLYWYLQNLGQGPELLIRYENEEAVDDSQLPKDRFSAERLKGVDSTLKIQPAELGDSAVYLCASSPRVGGGETQYFGPGTRLLVL.

The rearrangement links TRBV30 to TRBJ1-3; 7 bases fit TRBD1. The CDR3 sequence is 15 residues long. Germline values: CDR1 GTSNPN, CDR2 SVGIG (reference sequence). The J segment lost 0 bases and the V segment lost 5 bases, leaving 7 bases of the junction unmatched. The CDR3 sequence is CAWGQEALSGNTIYF. The CDR3 DNA reads as TGTGCCTGGGGACAGGAGGCCCTCTCTGGAAACACCATATATTTT.

The chain joins TRBV5-1 to TRBJ2-5, with 14 bases aligning to TRBD2. Trimming at V came to 0 bases and at J to 6 bases, leaving 4 bases not matched to a gene. The CDR3 has 16 amino acids. Germline CDR1 and CDR2: SGHRS and YFSETQ. The CDR3 reads CASSLEGTSGGKTQYF. CDR3 in DNA: TGCGCCAGCAGCTTGGAGGGGACTAGCGGGGGAAAGACCCAGTACTTC.

J is TRBJ2-3 and V is TRBV10-3, with 8 bases identical to TRBD2. The CDR3 contains 17 residues. From germline, CDR1 is ENHRY and CDR2 SYGVKD. V lost 0 bases to trimming and J lost 0 bases; unmatched junction nucleotides: 5. The CDR3, as DNA: TGTGCCATCAGTGAGTCGTGGCGGGGGGCAAGCACAGATACGCAGTATTTT. This encodes CAISESWRGASTDTQYF.